The 3 T cell receptor beta chains below were found in one sample sequenced in a study of human T cells and chemical hapten exposure. TCRdb used MiXCR to reprocess the RACE reads, holding one entry per CDR3 protein. Of more than 250,000 distinct CDR3 sequences listed, around 7.3% are singletons. Time point in this sample: pre-sensitization, week 0. Treatment of the sample: therapeutic diphenylcyclopropenone sensitization with weekly scalp DPC. Sequenced material: whole blood, taken in connection with sensitization to the hapten diphenylcyclopropenone (DPC). The receptors were sampled from a man aged 18 to 29 with alopecia areata. Some clones in this sample may be carry-over from other donors' samples.

This clonotype has just a few counts. The chain links TRBV5-6 to TRBJ1-5; TRBD1 is a possible D gene (5 bases). The germline CDR1 and CDR2 sequences are SGHDT and YYEEEE. This CDR3 is built from 14 residues. Between the trimmed V and J ends, which lost 5 bases and 7 bases, there was a span of 16 bases. CDR3 nucleotides: TGTGCCAGCAGAAAGGGACGTTCGGGCCAGCCCCAGCATTTT. Amino acid sequence: CASRKGRSGQPQHF.

The table lists this clonotype with a few counts. One end of the junction does not line up with germline, which may come from a read error. V usage is TRBV7-2 and J usage is TRBJ1-2; unclear D gene. The germline V gene has CDR1 SGHTA and CDR2 FQGNSA. There are 15 residues in the CDR3. CDR3 coding DNA: TGTGCCAGCAGCTTCCGGGCCCTGCCTAACGATGGCTACACCTTC. Encoded protein: CASSFRALPNDGYTF.

The rearrangement links TRBV2 to TRBJ2-7; perhaps TRBD1 as D (6 bases). CDR1 SNHLY and CDR2 FYNNEI come from the germline V gene. The CDR3 contains 12 residues. With 5 bases removed from V and 3 bases from J, the gap between germline ends came to 8 bases. CDR3 DNA: TGTGCCAGCAGTCTACAGGGCTACGAGCAGTACGTC. Amino acids: CASSLQGYEQYV.